The next 8 T cell receptor beta chains were all read from a single sample in a study of memory CD4+ T cells and cytomegalovirus serostatus. Single viable CD3+CD4+CD8-CD45RO+ cells were sorted as the memory CD4+ T cells. Assay used: immunoSEQ multiplex PCR; TCRdb lists only in-frame clones, some missing. This sample carries about 50,000 clones, just under 80% of them seen once, and the ten largest clones take around 0.67%. The sample was memory CD4+ T cells from blood. Receptors originate from an adult in good health and CMV-seronegative.

This clone was seen once. The chain is built from TRBV2 and TRBJ2-2, with D tentatively TRBD1 (5 bases). V lost 7 bases and J 6 bases, leaving 12 bases between the germline ends. In germline, CDR1 is SNHLY, CDR2 FYNNEI. The CDR3 covers 13 residues. The CDR3 region has the DNA TGTGCCAGCACAAACCAGGGTCCCGGGGAGCTGTTTTTT. Protein product: CASTNQGPGELFF. Full variable domain (remainder filled in from reference TRBV2 and TRBJ2-2): EPEVTQTPSHQVTQMGQEVILRCVPISNHLYFYWYRQILGQKVEFLVSFYNNEISEKSEIFDDQFSVERPDGSNFTLKIRSTKLEDSAMYFCASTNQGPGELFFGEGSRLTVL.

This chain links TRBV5-6 with TRBJ1-3; 7 bases line up with TRBD1. CDR1 is SGHDT, CDR2 YYEEEE, per germline. The CDR3 is 16 residues long. V shed 5 bases, J shed 4 bases, and the junction held 12 bases outside the gene matches. The CDR3 bases are TGTGCCAGCAGGCCGACAGGGCGGTATGGCGGAAACACCATATATTTT. Amino acids: CASRPTGRYGGNTIYF.

This rearrangement joins TRBV5-8 to TRBJ2-5, with 7 bases aligning to TRBD2. Looked up from germline, CDR1 is SGHTS and CDR2 is YDEGEE. This CDR3 contains 15 residues. V dropped 4 bases and J dropped 1; count of bases not matched to a gene: 7. CDR3 loop: CASSRGTGGQETQYF. CDR3 in DNA: TGTGCCAGCAGCAGAGGGACGGGAGGCCAAGAGACCCAGTACTTC. Looking up the rest from reference TRBV5-8 and TRBJ2-5 gives the full variable domain: EAGVTQSPTHLIKTRGQQATLRCSPISGHTSVYWYQQALGLGLQFLLWYDEGEERNRGNFPPRFSGRQFPNYSSELNVNALELEDSALYLCASSRGTGGQETQYFGPGTRLLVL.

The V call is TRBV5-8, the J call TRBJ2-7, with D possibly TRBD2 on 5 matching bases. The CDR3 totals 15 residues. Between the trimmed V and J ends, which lost 2 bases and 5 bases, there was a span of 17 bases. CDR1 is SGHTS, CDR2 YDEGEE, per germline. Here the CDR3 reads CASSFREERRNEQYF. DNA for the CDR3: TGTGCCAGCAGCTTCCGGGAAGAAAGACGCAACGAGCAGTACTTC.

The chain couples TRBV5-4 to TRBJ1-4, with a possible D match to TRBD1 (6 bases). The CDR3 runs 15 residues. With 0 bases removed from V and 6 bases from J, the gap between germline ends came to 12 bases. Germline V gene sequence: CDR1 SGHNT, CDR2 YYREEE (reference sequence). In nucleotides, the CDR3 is TGTGCCAGCAGCTTGGGGGGGGGCGCCTATGAAAAACTGTTTTTT. Its translation is CASSLGGGAYEKLFF. Variable domain in full (rest from reference TRBV5-4 and TRBJ1-4): ETGVTQSPTHLIKTRGQQVTLRCSSQSGHNTVSWYQQALGQGPQFIFQYYREEENGRGNFPPRFSGLQFPNYSSELNVNALELDDSALYLCASSLGGGAYEKLFFGSGTQLSVL.

V gene TRBV7-6 combines with J gene TRBJ2-5; D is unresolved. CDR1 SGHVS and CDR2 FNYEAQ come from the germline V gene. The CDR3 length is 14 residues. V was trimmed by 5 bases and J by 5 bases, leaving 15 bases between them. The CDR3 DNA is TGTGCCAGCAGCCCGGTCGTCCAAGGGGAGACCCAGTACTTC. As protein: CASSPVVQGETQYF.

This chain links TRBV29-1 with TRBJ2-7; TRBD1 aligns across 10 bases. V shed 8 bases, J shed 4 bases, and the junction held 5 bases outside the gene matches. This CDR3 spans 12 amino acids. Per germline, CDR1 SQVTM and CDR2 ANQGSEA. The CDR3 nucleotides are TGCAGCATCGGACAGGGGGAATACGAGCAGTACTTC. This sequence encodes CSIGQGEYEQYF.

This chain connects TRBV6-1 to TRBJ2-7; the D is unclear. This CDR3 has 15 residues. V was pared by 7 bases and J by 5 bases, with 21 bases between. Germline V lookup: CDR1 MNHNS, CDR2 SASEGT. The CDR3 nucleotides are TGTGCCAGCACCCCCTCTTTGTCGGCCCTCCACGAGCAGTACTTC. Amino acids: CASTPSLSALHEQYF.